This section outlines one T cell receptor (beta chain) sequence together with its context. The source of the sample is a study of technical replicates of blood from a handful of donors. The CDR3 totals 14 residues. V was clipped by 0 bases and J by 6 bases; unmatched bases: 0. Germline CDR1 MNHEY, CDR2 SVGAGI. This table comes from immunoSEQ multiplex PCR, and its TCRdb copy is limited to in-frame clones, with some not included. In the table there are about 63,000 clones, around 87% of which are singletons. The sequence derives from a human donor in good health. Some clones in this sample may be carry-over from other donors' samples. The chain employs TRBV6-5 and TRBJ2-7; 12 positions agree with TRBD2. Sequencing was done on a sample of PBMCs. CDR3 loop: CASSYSGLAGEQYF. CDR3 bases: TGTGCCAGCAGTTACTCGGGACTAGCGGGCGAGCAGTACTTC.